This T cell receptor (beta chain) was profiled in a study of T cell responses to AZD1222 COVID-19 vaccine. A note on this clone: Its antigen remains unknown.

Sequencing was performed with immunoSEQ multiplex PCR; in TCRdb, only in-frame clones are kept and a portion is missing. In the table there are roughly 76,000 clones, approximately 90% of which are singletons. This CDR3 region has 14 residues. CDR1 and CDR2 (germline): LNHDA, SQIVND (reference sequence). The V and J ends lost 3 bases and 2 bases respectively, with 11 bases between them. Whole-study findings and limits: Dominant at 160-218 and 743-854, vaccine-associated CD4 TCRs also spanned spike.

The V call is TRBV19, the J call TRBJ2-7, with D tentatively TRBD2 (5 bases). The sequencing used peripheral blood, collected on day 0 of AZD1222 vaccination. The sequence was collected from an adult in good health. Written as DNA, the CDR3 is TGTGCCAGTAGTATGGGCCGGGAAGCCTACGAGCAGTACTTC. It is translated as CASSMGREAYEQYF.